The rows below give T cell receptor beta chains drawn from one sample of a study of cytomegalovirus exposure and HLA in healthy donors. Profiling relied on immunoSEQ multiplex PCR, and the TCRdb table lists in-frame clones only, not all of them. The sample records around 150,000 clones, 75% to 90% being singletons. The sample comprised PBMCs. The receptor set was obtained from a woman between 18 and 29 years old in good health and CMV-seronegative. Both conserved end residues are part of each CDR3. A D gene is named only where the DNA matches it firmly. Clone size appears in some rows only: once, few, many, or a class for an expanded clone.

size	V	D	J	CDR3	DNA
.	TRBV28	.	TRBJ1-3	CASSPGGLTGSGNTIYF	TGTGCCAGCAGCCCCGGGGGACTGACGGGCTCTGGAAACACCATATATTTT
.	TRBV5-1	.	TRBJ1-2	CASSLAWQGGGYTF	TGCGCCAGCAGCTTGGCCTGGCAGGGCGGAGGCTACACCTTC
few	TRBV15	TRBD2	TRBJ2-1	CATSRGSSSGVFF	TGTGCCACCAGCAGAGGTTCCTCGAGCGGGGTTTTCTTC
.	TRBV15	TRBD1	TRBJ2-2	CATSSQQGATGELFF	TGTGCCACCAGCAGCCAACAGGGGGCAACCGGGGAGCTGTTTTTT
.	TRBV10-3	.	TRBJ1-2	CAISERQNYGYTF	TGTGCCATCAGTGAGAGACAGAACTATGGCTACACCTTC
.	TRBV9	TRBD2	TRBJ2-3	CASSVRLAGDLGDTQYF	TGTGCCAGCAGCGTCAGACTAGCGGGGGATCTGGGAGATACGCAGTATTTT
.	TRBV6-1	.	TRBJ1-2	CASSEFSPGGLYGYTF	TGTGCCAGCAGTGAATTCAGTCCGGGTGGTCTATATGGCTACACCTTC
.	TRBV28	.	TRBJ2-7	CAGSAERQSTYEQYF	TGTGCCGGCAGCGCGGAGAGACAGTCCACCTACGAGCAGTACTTC
.	TRBV11-3	TRBD1	TRBJ2-6	CASSRDRVGANVLTF	TGTGCCAGCAGCCGCGACAGGGTAGGGGCCAACGTCCTGACTTTC
.	TRBV10-1	.	TRBJ2-3	CASSGQPSTDTQYF	TGCGCCAGCAGCGGACAGCCTAGCACAGATACGCAGTATTTT
.	TRBV9	.	TRBJ1-4	CASSVGGSTNEKLFF	TGTGCCAGCAGCGTAGGAGGGTCAACTAATGAAAAACTGTTTTTT
.	TRBV15	.	TRBJ2-7	CATSRDWGHYYEQYF	TGTGCCACCAGCAGAGATTGGGGACATTACTACGAGCAGTACTTC
.	TRBV7-9	TRBD1	TRBJ1-4	CASSLPGQTTATNEKLFF	TGTGCCAGCAGCTTACCGGGACAGACTACTGCAACTAATGAAAAACTGTTTTTT
.	TRBV4-1	TRBD1	TRBJ2-7	CASSQPRGTGREQYF	TGCGCCAGCAGCCAACCACGAGGGACAGGTCGCGAGCAGTACTTC
few	TRBV7-2	TRBD1	TRBJ1-3	CASSSTGTGGAGNTIYF	TGTGCCAGCAGCTCCACCGGGACAGGGGGCGCTGGAAACACCATATATTTT
.	TRBV6-5	TRBD2	TRBJ2-1	CASSSSGGATLNEQFF	TGTGCCAGCAGTTCTAGCGGGGGGGCCACTTTGAATGAGCAGTTCTTC
.	TRBV6-5	.	TRBJ1-5	CASSAGGGREPQHF	TGTGCCAGCAGTGCCGGTGGGGGCCGGGAGCCCCAGCATTTT
.	TRBV15	.	TRBJ2-7	CATSNTRQDQLGEQYF	TGTGCCACCAGCAACACGAGACAGGACCAACTGGGGGAGCAGTACTTC
few	TRBV6-1	.	TRBJ1-2	CASSASLGRGYTF	TGTGCCAGCAGTGCGTCGTTAGGGAGAGGCTACACCTTC
.	TRBV6-1	.	TRBJ2-6	CASSLQGTGANVLTF	TGTGCCAGCAGTCTACAGGGAACTGGGGCCAACGTCCTGACTTTC
.	TRBV7-9	TRBD1	TRBJ2-2	CSSRPPTGGITGELFF	TGTTCCAGCCGCCCGCCGACAGGGGGTATCACCGGGGAGCTGTTTTTT
.	TRBV11-3	.	TRBJ2-7	CASSVSAGVRYEQYF	TGTGCCAGCAGCGTAAGCGCAGGGGTTAGGTACGAGCAGTACTTC
.	TRBV6-5	.	TRBJ2-4	CASSYYPGAGQYF	TGTGCCAGCAGTTACTACCCCGGGGCGGGACAGTACTTC
.	TRBV15	.	TRBJ2-7	CATSARVSYEQYF	TGTGCCACCAGCGCCAGGGTTTCCTACGAGCAGTACTTC
.	TRBV6-1	.	TRBJ1-1	CASRRGSGTEAFF	TGTGCCAGCCGACGGGGGTCGGGAACTGAAGCTTTCTTT
.	TRBV9	TRBD1	TRBJ2-5	CASSVVVGRGQETQYF	TGTGCCAGCAGCGTAGTAGTGGGCAGGGGGCAAGAGACCCAGTACTTC
.	TRBV28	.	TRBJ2-6	CASIPTAGANGLTF	TGTGCCAGCATTCCGACGGCTGGGGCCAACGGCCTGACTTTC
.	TRBV15	TRBD1	TRBJ1-4	CATSSLPGTGIEKLFF	TGTGCCACCAGCAGTCTACCCGGGACAGGGATTGAGAAACTGTTTTTT
few	TRBV5-5	.	TRBJ2-1	CASSSIPGQTGNEQFF	TGTGCCAGCAGCTCCATCCCAGGGCAAACGGGCAATGAGCAGTTCTTC
.	TRBV18	.	TRBJ2-1	CASSPPGSGSSYNEQFF	TGTGCCAGCTCACCCCCCGGTAGCGGTTCCTCCTACAATGAGCAGTTCTTC
once	TRBV6-1	TRBD1	TRBJ1-1	CASRQITGVNTEAFF	TGTGCCAGCAGGCAAATTACAGGGGTCAACACTGAAGCTTTCTTT
.	TRBV6-1	.	TRBJ2-1	CASIWDIGSHEQFF	TGTGCCAGCATTTGGGACATCGGGTCCCATGAGCAGTTCTTC
.	TRBV6-1	.	TRBJ1-1	CASIWGRGNTEAFF	TGTGCCAGCATTTGGGGCAGGGGCAACACTGAAGCTTTCTTT
.	TRBV28	TRBD1	TRBJ2-7	CASSAPGQGSPYEQYF	TGTGCCAGCAGTGCTCCGGGACAGGGGAGCCCCTACGAGCAGTACTTC
.	TRBV10-1	.	TRBJ2-6	CASSARDTGWGGANVLTF	TGCGCCAGCAGTGCCCGGGACACCGGCTGGGGGGGGGCCAACGTCCTGACTTTC
few	TRBV7-3	TRBD2	TRBJ2-5	CASSYGASSGQETQYF	TGTGCCAGCAGCTACGGAGCTTCTAGCGGGCAAGAGACCCAGTACTTC
.	TRBV19	.	TRBJ1-2	CASSIDQPPRSHGYTF	TGTGCCAGTAGTATAGATCAACCTCCCCGGAGTCATGGCTACACCTTC